Given below is one TCR beta chain in context. What it binds is unknown. Losses at the gene ends were 4 bases for V and 4 bases for J; bases not matched to a gene: 12. There are 16 residues in the CDR3. Germline assignment: CDR1 SGHNT and CDR2 YYREEE (reference sequence). The sample originates from a study of response to subunit inactivated influenza vaccine. Study-wide points: The authors suggested that few new T cells are recruited per seasonal influenza vaccination.

TCRdb called the RT-PCR reads again in MiXCR, with one record for every CDR3 protein. The sample has 590,000 or so distinct CDR3 sequences; roughly 15% are singletons. The chain carries TRBV5-4 and TRBJ2-3; 7 nucleotides match TRBD2. Material: PBMCs from blood, obtained approximately 15 days before vaccination. The source is a man aged 45-60 years who received an inactivated influenza vaccine. CDR3 amino acids: CASSPFGAGVADTQYF. The CDR3 DNA reads as TGTGCCAGCAGCCCGTTTGGGGCGGGAGTCGCAGATACGCAGTATTTT.